A selection of T cell receptor beta chains follows, all from one sample in a study of a mutant IDH1 vaccine in newly diagnosed glioma. Their antigens are not known. Profiling relied on immunoSEQ multiplex PCR, and the TCRdb table lists in-frame clones only, not all of them. The sample has 53,000 or so clones, roughly 80% seen once. Specimen: PBMCs, collected from a glioma patient whose treatment included an IDH1 peptide vaccine. These receptors originate from a man aged 40-49 years with glioma. CDR3s include the opening cysteine and the closing phenylalanine or tryptophan.

CDR3 length	V gene	CDR3 protein
13	TRBV10-1	CASSASGAGEAFF
14	TRBV6-1	CASSDGTGVYEQYF
18	TRBV19	CASSIDYDERGHTGELFF
12	TRBV2	CATYGDSYEQYF
16	TRBV21-1	CASSLRTGIINSPLHF
15	TRBV27	CASQAGSGTNEKLFF
14	TRBV5-8	CASSAGQLYQPQHF
15	TRBV19	CASSTPAGNTGELFF
14	TRBV27	CASSPRTQSNGYTF
13	TRBV10-3	CAIKQGPNSPLHF
14	TRBV10-2	CASSDFGVRQPQHF
14	TRBV6-5	CASSSGTAFYGYTF
13	TRBV2	CASSPPFTDTQYF
12	TRBV18	CASSARTIGEFF
16	TRBV27	CASSRPGLAGANVLTF
13	TRBV2	CASSPGYPYGYTF
13	TRBV2	CASSEGGHTEAFF
11	TRBV6-5	CASSGNRELFF
17	TRBV7-9	CASSPRQITANTGELFF
12	TRBV7-9	CASSETDGELFF
13	TRBV5-1	CASRTGTSEKLFF
15	TRBV5-8	CASSLEAANTGELFF
14	TRBV13	CASSPGQGGSPLHF
14	TRBV5-1	CASSRTGENTEAFF
15	TRBV5-1	CASSLLDTSSYEQYF
18	TRBV2	CASRGWDRGDSGANVLTF
14	TRBV28	CASSFDRALLEQYF
14	TRBV2	CASSRQGIREKLFF
16	TRBV19	CASTSQRGPRTDTQYF
17	TRBV4-1	CASSLPAGGVFHNEQFF
13	TRBV30	CAWSGGGGQPQHF
14	TRBV7-8	CASSSWAGNTEAFF
15	TRBV7-8	CASSGGQGAFQPQHF
11	TRBV2	CASTEPGGYTF
15	TRBV11-2	CASSPGVGSNQPQHF
15	TRBV4-1	CASSLSPSGTGELFF